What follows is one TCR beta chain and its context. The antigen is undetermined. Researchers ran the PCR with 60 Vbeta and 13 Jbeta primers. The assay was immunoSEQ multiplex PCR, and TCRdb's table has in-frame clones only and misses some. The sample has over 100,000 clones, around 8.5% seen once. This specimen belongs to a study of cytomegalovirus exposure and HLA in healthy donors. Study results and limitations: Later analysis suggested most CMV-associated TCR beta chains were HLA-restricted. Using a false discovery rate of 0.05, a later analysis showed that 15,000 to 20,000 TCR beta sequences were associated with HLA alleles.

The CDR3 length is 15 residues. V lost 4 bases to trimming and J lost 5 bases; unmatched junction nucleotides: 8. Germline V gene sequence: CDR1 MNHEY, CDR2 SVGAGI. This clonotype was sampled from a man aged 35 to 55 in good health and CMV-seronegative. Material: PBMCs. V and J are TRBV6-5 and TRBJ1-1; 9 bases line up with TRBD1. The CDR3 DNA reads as TGTGCCAGCAGTTCGCCGGGACAGGGCGGAACTGAAGCTTTCTTT. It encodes CASSSPGQGGTEAFF.